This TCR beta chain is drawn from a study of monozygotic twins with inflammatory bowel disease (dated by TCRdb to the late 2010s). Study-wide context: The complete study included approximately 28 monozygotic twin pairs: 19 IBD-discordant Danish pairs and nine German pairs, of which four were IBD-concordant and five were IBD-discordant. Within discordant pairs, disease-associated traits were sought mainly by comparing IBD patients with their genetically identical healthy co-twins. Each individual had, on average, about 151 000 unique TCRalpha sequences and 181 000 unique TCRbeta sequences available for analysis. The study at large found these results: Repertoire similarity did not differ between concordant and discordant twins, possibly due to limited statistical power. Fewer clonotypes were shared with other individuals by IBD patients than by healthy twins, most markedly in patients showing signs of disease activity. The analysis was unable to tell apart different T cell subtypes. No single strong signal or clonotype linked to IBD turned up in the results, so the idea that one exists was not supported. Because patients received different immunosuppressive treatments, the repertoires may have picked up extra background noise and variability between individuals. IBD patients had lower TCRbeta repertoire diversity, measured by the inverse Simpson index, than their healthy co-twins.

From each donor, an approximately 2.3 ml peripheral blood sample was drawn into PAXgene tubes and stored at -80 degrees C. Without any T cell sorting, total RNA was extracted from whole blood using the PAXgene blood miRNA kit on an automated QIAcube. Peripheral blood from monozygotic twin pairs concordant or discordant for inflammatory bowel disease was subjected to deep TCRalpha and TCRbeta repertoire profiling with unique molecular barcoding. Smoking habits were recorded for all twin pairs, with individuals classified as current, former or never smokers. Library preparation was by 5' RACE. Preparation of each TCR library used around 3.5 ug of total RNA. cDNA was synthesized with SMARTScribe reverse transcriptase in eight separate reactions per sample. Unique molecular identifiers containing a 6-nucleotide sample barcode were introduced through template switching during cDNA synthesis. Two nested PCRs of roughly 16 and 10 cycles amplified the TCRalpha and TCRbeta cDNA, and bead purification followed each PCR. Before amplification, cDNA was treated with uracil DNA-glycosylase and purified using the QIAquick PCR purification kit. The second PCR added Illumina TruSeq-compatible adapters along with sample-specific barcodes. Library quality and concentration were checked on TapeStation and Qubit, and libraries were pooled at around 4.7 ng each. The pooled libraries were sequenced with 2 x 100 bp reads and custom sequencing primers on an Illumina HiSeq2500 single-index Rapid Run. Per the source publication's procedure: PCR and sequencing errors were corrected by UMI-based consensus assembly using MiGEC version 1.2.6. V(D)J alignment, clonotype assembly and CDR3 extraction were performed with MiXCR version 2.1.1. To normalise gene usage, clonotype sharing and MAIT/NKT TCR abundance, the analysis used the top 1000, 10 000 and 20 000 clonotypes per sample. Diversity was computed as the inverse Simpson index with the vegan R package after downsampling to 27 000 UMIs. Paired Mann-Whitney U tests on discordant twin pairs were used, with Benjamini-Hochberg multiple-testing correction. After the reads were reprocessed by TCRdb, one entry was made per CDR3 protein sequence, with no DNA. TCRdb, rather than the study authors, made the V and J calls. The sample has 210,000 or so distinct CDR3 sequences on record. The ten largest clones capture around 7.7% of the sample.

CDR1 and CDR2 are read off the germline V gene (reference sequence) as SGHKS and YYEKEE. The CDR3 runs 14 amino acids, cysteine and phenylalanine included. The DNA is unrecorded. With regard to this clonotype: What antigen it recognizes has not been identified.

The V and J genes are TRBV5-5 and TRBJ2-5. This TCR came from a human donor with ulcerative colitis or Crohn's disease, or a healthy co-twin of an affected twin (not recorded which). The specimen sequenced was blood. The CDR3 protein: CASTLWGGPETQYF.